The 28 T cell receptor beta chains reported below all come from one sample, sequenced in a study of T-cell reconstitution after alpha-beta-depleted transplantation in children (dated by TCRdb to about 2016). The sample's treatment or condition label is to be understood as: allogeneic hematopoietic cell transplantation with graft depleted of TCRalphabeta T cells and CD19 B cells. The library was built by means of PCR. Sequencing used an Illumina HiSeq 2500. TCR library preparation used molecular barcoding, with unique molecular identifiers applied to normalize quantification of the TCRbeta repertoire. TCRdb took the public reads, trimmed them with fastp at Q25, ran MiXCR for clone calling and kept in-frame beta chains. Each entry is one CDR3 protein sequence, shown with its most common DNA and genes. The sample table lists fewer than 450,000 distinct CDR3 sequences, roughly 16% of them with a count of one. Just over 40% of the sample lies in the top ten.

Sequences were derived from PBMCs, mostly from graft donor cells, sampled 360 days after TCRalphabeta/CD19-depleted stem cell transplant. Every receptor here comes from a male patient between 2 and 10 years old who had a stem cell transplant for acute lymphoblastic leukemia, so the T cells may come from the graft donor.

Only a few counts were recorded for this clonotype. V usage is TRBV20-1 and J usage is TRBJ2-7, with 11 positions matching TRBD2. V was clipped by 4 bases and J by 3 bases; unmatched bases: 5. Germline CDR1 and CDR2: DFQATT and SNEGSKA (reference sequence). The CDR3 contains 14 residues. The CDR3 nucleotides read TGCAGTGCTACCGGGACTAGCGGACTCTACGAGCAGTACTTC. This translates into CSATGTSGLYEQYF.

This clonotype was observed a handful of times. The chain joins TRBV5-1 to TRBJ2-7; tentative D call: TRBD2 (6 bases). Germline V gene data show CDR1 as SGHRS and CDR2 as YFSETQ. The V end lost 4 bases, the J end lost 5 bases, and 16 bases lay between the germline ends. The CDR3 runs to 14 residues. CDR3 in amino acids: CASSHGSSVDEQYF. CDR3 DNA: TGCGCCAGCAGCCACGGGAGTTCTGTAGACGAGCAGTACTTC.

This clonotype was counted only a few times. CDR3 in DNA: TGTGCCAGCAGCTTAGGGGCGACGGCAGGGGCCGAGACCCAGTACTTC. Protein product: CASSLGATAGAETQYF. This chain joins TRBV7-6 and TRBJ2-5, with D perhaps matching TRBD1 (6 bases). This CDR3 is built from 16 residues. Trimming took 1 base from V and 5 from J, leaving 17 bases between them. From germline, CDR1 is SGHVS and CDR2 FNYEAQ.

The V and J genes are TRBV3-1 and TRBJ2-3; unclear D gene. This CDR3 is built from 13 residues. V lost 7 bases and J lost 1, with 9 bases in between. CDR1 and CDR2 from the germline V gene are LGHDT and YNNKEL (reference sequence). The CDR3 DNA reads TGTGCCAGCAACGCGTTGGGCACAGATACGCAGTATTTT. This codes for CASNALGTDTQYF.

With regard to this clonotype: It may be a read error: a sequence one base away is much more abundant. The chain is built from TRBV27 and TRBJ2-5; 8 bases line up with TRBD1. J lost 5 bases, V lost 7 bases, and 12 bases had no gene match. In germline, CDR1 is MNHEY, CDR2 SMNVEV (reference sequence). This CDR3 contains 15 residues. DNA for the CDR3: TGTGCCAGCACTAGGGCAGGACAGGGATGGGAGACCCAGTACTTC. It codes for CASTRAGQGWETQYF.

This clonotype was observed at least ten times. The rearrangement joins TRBV12-5 to TRBJ2-1, with D perhaps matching TRBD1 or TRBD2 (5 bases each). This CDR3 contains 13 residues. Germline values: CDR1 LGHNT, CDR2 FRNRAP. The ends were cut back, 5 bases at V and 9 bases at J, with 14 bases in the middle. The CDR3 reads CASGGDGTTEQFF. The CDR3 nucleotides are TGTGCTAGTGGTGGGGACGGTACAACTGAGCAGTTCTTC. The entire variable domain, with the rest obtained from reference TRBV12-5 and TRBJ2-1, is as follows: DARVTQTPRHKVTEMGQEVTMRCQPILGHNTVFWYRQTMMQGLELLAYFRNRAPLDDSGMPKDRFSAEMPDATLATLKIQPSEPRDSAVYFCASGGDGTTEQFFGPGTRLTVL.

At least ten counts were recorded for this clonotype. The rearrangement joins TRBV5-4 to TRBJ2-3; tentatively, D is TRBD2 (5 bases). The CDR3 runs 17 residues. Trimming cost V 1 base and J 2 bases, with 17 bases left between them. Germline V gives CDR1 SGHNT, CDR2 YYREEE (reference sequence). This CDR3 is CASSLSLAQSPTDTQYF. The CDR3 coding sequence is TGTGCCAGCAGCTTGTCTCTAGCCCAGAGCCCCACAGATACGCAGTATTTT. Drawing the rest from reference TRBV5-4 and TRBJ2-3, the complete variable domain is ETGVTQSPTHLIKTRGQQVTLRCSSQSGHNTVSWYQQALGQGPQFIFQYYREEENGRGNFPPRFSGLQFPNYSSELNVNALELDDSALYLCASSLSLAQSPTDTQYFGPGTRLTVL.

This clonotype was counted ten times or more. This chain connects TRBV6-5 to TRBJ2-1, with 7 bases fitting TRBD2. The J segment lost 6 bases and the V segment lost 2 bases, leaving 4 bases of the junction unmatched. Germline V lookup: CDR1 MNHEY, CDR2 SVGAGI. The CDR3 spans 14 residues. The CDR3 spells CASSYGASGNEQFF. As DNA, the CDR3 is TGTGCCAGCAGTTACGGGGCTAGCGGCAATGAGCAGTTCTTC.

This clonotype was detected only a few times. The chain recombines TRBV12-3 or TRBV12-4 with TRBJ2-7, with D uncertain. CDR3 length: 14 amino acids. The V and J ends lost 0 bases and 3 bases respectively, with 9 bases between them. CDR3 amino acids: CASSLALRIYEQYF. The CDR3 DNA reads as TGTGCCAGCAGTTTAGCACTCAGGATCTACGAGCAGTACTTC.

The V and J genes are TRBV6-1 and TRBJ2-7, with D unclear. Trimming removed 8 bases from V and 2 bases from J, with 7 bases in between. Germline V gives CDR1 MNHNS, CDR2 SASEGT. CDR3 length equals 11 residues. CDR3 region: CASRTAYEQYF. The CDR3 DNA reads TGTGCCAGCCGGACGGCCTACGAGCAGTACTTC.

This clonotype came up a few times. This chain connects TRBV20-1 to TRBJ2-1; weak D call: TRBD2 (5 bases). V was cut by 6 bases and J by 7 bases, with 16 bases left in between. Germline V gene sequence: CDR1 DFQATT, CDR2 SNEGSKA (reference sequence). CDR3 size: 13 residues. The CDR3 region is CSAIGDRINEQFF. The CDR3 DNA is TGCAGTGCCATCGGGGATAGAATTAATGAGCAGTTCTTC.

The chain employs TRBV20-1 and TRBJ2-1; 10 positions agree with TRBD2. With 0 bases clipped from V and 9 bases from J, the junction kept 11 bases outside the gene matches. This CDR3 spans 16 amino acids. The V gene's germline CDR1 is DFQATT and CDR2 SNEGSKA (reference sequence). The DNA of the CDR3 is TGCAGTGCTAGAGATCCCTTGAGCGGGAGGGTGGGTGAGCAGTTCTTC. It translates to CSARDPLSGRVGEQFF.

In nucleotides, the CDR3 is TGTGCCAGCAGTTACGGCGGGACTAGCGGGAGCTCCTACGAGCAGTACTTC. Translating gives CASSYGGTSGSSYEQYF. V is TRBV6-2 or TRBV6-3 and J is TRBJ2-7; TRBD2 matches at 14 bases. V shed 2 bases and J 0 bases; nucleotides not matched to a gene: 3. Germline assignment: CDR1 MNHEY and CDR2 SVGEGT. The CDR3 covers 17 residues.

J is TRBJ1-1 and V is TRBV7-2; 7 positions agree with TRBD1. CDR3 length equals 13 residues. Germline V gene sequence: CDR1 SGHTA, CDR2 FQGNSA. Trimming removed 5 bases from V and 9 bases from J; junction bases left unmatched: 9. The CDR3 DNA reads TGTGCCAGCAGCACCCGACAGGGATTGAAAGCTTTCTTT. Its translation: CASSTRQGLKAFF.

The chain recombines TRBV28 with TRBJ2-6; TRBD2 agrees at 7 bases. Germline loops: CDR1 MDHEN, CDR2 SYDVKM. This CDR3 comprises 19 residues. Trimming at V came to 4 bases and at J to 0 bases, leaving 12 bases not matched to a gene. The CDR3 coding sequence is TGTGCCAGCAGTTACCTGGGAGGGGTGGACCGCTCTGGGGCCAACGTCCTGACTTTC. This codes for CASSYLGGVDRSGANVLTF. Full variable domain (outside the CDR3, taken from reference TRBV28 and TRBJ2-6): DVKVTQSSRYLVKRTGEKVFLECVQDMDHENMFWYRQDPGLGLRLIYFSYDVKMKEKGDIPEGYSVSREKKERFSLILESASTNQTSMYLCASSYLGGVDRSGANVLTFGAGSRLTVL.

This rearrangement joins TRBV6-2 or TRBV6-3 to TRBJ2-3; 7 nucleotides align to TRBD2. V shed 8 bases, J shed 3 bases, and the junction held 5 bases outside the gene matches. The CDR3 consists of 13 residues. Germline V gives CDR1 MNHEY, CDR2 SVGEGT. CDR3 in amino acids: CASEWGGTDTQYF. The CDR3 DNA is TGTGCCAGCGAATGGGGGGGGACAGATACGCAGTATTTT.

The V gene is TRBV29-1, the J gene TRBJ2-3, with 7 positions matching TRBD1. Germline assignment: CDR1 SQVTM and CDR2 ANQGSEA. Trimming took 1 base from V and 3 from J; bases not matched to a gene: 10. CDR3 length: 16 residues. CDR3 coding DNA: TGCAGCGTTGAAGTTCTTACAGGGGTAAAGACAGATACGCAGTATTTT. It is translated as CSVEVLTGVKTDTQYF.

The chain has TRBV12-3 or TRBV12-4 and TRBJ2-7, with TRBD2 matching 10 bases. J gave up 0 bases and V 7 bases, and 6 bases lay outside the gene matches. The CDR3 extends over 15 amino acids. The CDR3 nucleotides are TGTGCCAGCAAGATTAGCGGGAGGCTCTCCTACGAGCAGTACTTC. Translated, it gives CASKISGRLSYEQYF.

The sample holds one count of this clonotype. The J gene is TRBJ2-5, the V gene TRBV20-1, with 9 nucleotides matching TRBD1. Germline values: CDR1 DFQATT, CDR2 SNEGSKA (reference sequence). This CDR3 comprises 14 residues. V was pared by 6 bases and J by 7 bases, with 12 bases of the junction left unmatched. The CDR3: CSARTDRGEGTQYF. Written as DNA, the CDR3 is TGCAGTGCCCGAACGGACAGGGGCGAGGGGACCCAGTACTTC.

This clonotype was seen more than once but under ten times. The CDR3 here is CASSPSGWTSGPASLYEQYF. In DNA form, the CDR3 reads TGTGCCAGCAGTCCCTCCGGGTGGACTAGCGGCCCCGCGTCCTTATACGAGCAGTACTTC. V usage is TRBV6-4 and J usage is TRBJ2-7, with TRBD2 identical over 10 bases. CDR1 is MRHNA and CDR2 is SNTAGT in the germline V gene. Trimming removed 5 bases from V and 4 bases from J; junction bases left unmatched: 23. The CDR3 contains 20 residues.

This clonotype came up a few times. The chain uses TRBV10-3 and TRBJ1-5; a weak D match, TRBD1 (5 bases). Per the germline V gene, CDR1 is ENHRY and CDR2 is SYGVKD. V was cut by 3 bases and J by 7 bases, with 13 bases left in between. The CDR3 extends over 14 amino acids. CDR3 residues: CAISDSGVGQPQHF. The CDR3 coding sequence is TGTGCCATCAGTGATTCGGGGGTGGGACAGCCCCAGCATTTT.

The CDR3 DNA reads as TGTGCCATCAGTGTAGACAGGGGGTATGAGCAGTTCTTC. It codes for CAISVDRGYEQFF. The chain has TRBV10-3 and TRBJ2-1, with TRBD1 matching 9 bases. Germline V gene sequence: CDR1 ENHRY, CDR2 SYGVKD. The CDR3 is 13 residues long. V trimming: 4 bases; J trimming: 8 bases; junction bases outside the gene matches: 3.

This chain uses TRBV6-5 with TRBJ2-7; D uncertain. Germline V gives CDR1 MNHEY, CDR2 SVGAGI. The V end lost 11 bases, the J end lost 6 bases, and 14 bases lay between the germline ends. The length of the CDR3 is 11 residues. The CDR3 coding sequence is TGTGCCGTCGGCCAGACCCCCGAGCAGTACTTC. It codes for CAVGQTPEQYF.

This clonotype turned up a few times. The CDR3 region is CASSYWNRFEAFF. Written as DNA, the CDR3 is TGTGCCAGCAGTTATTGGAACAGGTTTGAAGCTTTCTTT. This rearrangement joins TRBV12-3 or TRBV12-4 to TRBJ1-1; D possibly corresponds to TRBD1 (5 bases). Trimming stripped 4 bases from V and 7 bases from J, with 13 bases between. This CDR3 has 13 amino acids.

There are a few counts of this clonotype. V usage is TRBV18 and J usage is TRBJ2-7; D unclear. The germline V and J ends were trimmed by 5 bases and 2 bases, with 7 bases remaining between them. The CDR3 covers 12 residues. In germline, CDR1 is KGHSH, CDR2 LQKENI. The CDR3 nucleotides are TGTGCCAGCTCAAAGACAACCTACGAGCAGTACTTC. Protein product: CASSKTTYEQYF. Full variable domain (rest looked up from reference TRBV18 and TRBJ2-7): NAGVMQNPRHLVRRRGQEARLRCSPMKGHSHVYWYRQLPEEGLKFMVYLQKENIIDESGMPKERFSAEFPKEGPSILRIQQVVRGDSAAYFCASSKTTYEQYFGPGTRLTVT.

This clonotype was seen a handful of times. The V call is TRBV6-2 or TRBV6-3, the J call TRBJ2-1, with 10 positions matching TRBD2. This CDR3 spans 16 amino acids. The germline CDR1 and CDR2 sequences are MNHEY and SVGEGT. V shed 6 bases, J shed 2 bases, and the junction held 7 bases outside the gene matches. The CDR3 sequence is CASRPLAGAPYNEQFF. CDR3 bases: TGTGCCAGCAGACCTCTAGCGGGAGCCCCCTACAATGAGCAGTTCTTC.

This clonotype was detected a few times. The chain combines TRBV9 with TRBJ2-2; 11 bases align to TRBD2. The V and J ends lost 3 bases and 6 bases, in that order; junction bases with no gene match: 7. The CDR3 is made up of 16 amino acids. The germline gives CDR1 SGDLS, CDR2 YYNGEE. Here the CDR3 DNA reads TGTGCCAGCAGCGCCGGGACTAGCGGAAATCCCGGGGAGCTGTTTTTT. Translated, it gives CASSAGTSGNPGELFF.

The chain couples TRBV4-1 to TRBJ2-5; 8 bases match TRBD1. The CDR3 is made up of 15 amino acids. Germline V gene lookup returns CDR1 MGHRA and CDR2 YSYEKL. With V trimmed by 4 bases and J by 5 bases, 9 bases remained unmatched. CDR3 sequence reads: CASSRPDRVAETQYF. CDR3 coding DNA: TGCGCCAGCAGCCGCCCGGACAGGGTGGCGGAGACCCAGTACTTC.